Below, 20 T cell receptor beta chains from the same sample are listed, as sequenced in a study of CD8 T cells in ankylosing spondylitis (dated by TCRdb to the late 2010s). Library prep was done by 5' RACE. The data were produced on an Illumina HiSeq 2500. TCRdb handled the public reads itself, with Q25 trimming in fastp and clone calling in MiXCR, and kept productive beta chains. Entries are consolidated by CDR3 protein sequence, retaining the most common genes and DNA. The sample profile shows roughly 230,000 distinct CDR3 sequences; under 8.5% of them were found once. Together, the top ten hold 4% to 5.5% of the sample. The sample was blood, either unsorted or a sorted T cell fraction (not recorded which). The receptors originated from a female donor with ankylosing spondylitis or in good health (not recorded which).

To note about this clonotype: This may be a read error, as it is one base from a much larger clone. The chain links TRBV20-1 to TRBJ2-5; 8 nucleotides align to TRBD2. V shed 5 bases, J shed 4 bases, and the junction held 9 bases outside the gene matches. Germline-derived CDR1 and CDR2 are DFQATT and SNEGSKA (reference sequence). This CDR3 has 14 residues. This CDR3 is CSAWTIGRVETQYF. Here the CDR3 DNA reads TGCAGTGCTTGGACTATCGGGAGGGTAGAGACCCAGTACTTC.

The sample holds many counts of this clonotype. This sequence joins TRBV9 and TRBJ2-1; 7 bases align to TRBD2. Germline loops: CDR1 SGDLS, CDR2 YYNGEE. This CDR3 has 14 amino acids. The ends lost 0 bases at V and 8 bases at J; junction bases unmatched: 5. DNA for the CDR3: TGTGCCAGCAGCGTAGGGGGCGGGAGCGATGAGCAGTTCTTC. The encoded protein is CASSVGGGSDEQFF.

The chain has TRBV7-9 and TRBJ2-2; no clear D. Germline CDR1 SEHNR, CDR2 FQNEAQ (reference sequence). The length of the CDR3 is 14 residues. V was trimmed by 0 bases and J by 9 bases, leaving 11 bases between them. The CDR3, as DNA: TGTGCCAGCAGCTTAGCTCTGACGAGCCGGGAGCTGTTTTTT. The encoded protein is CASSLALTSRELFF.

This clonotype has ten or more counts. V is TRBV27 and J is TRBJ2-1, with TRBD2 matching over 13 bases. Germline CDR1 MNHEY, CDR2 SMNVEV (reference sequence). V lost 5 bases to trimming and J lost 0 bases; unmatched junction nucleotides: 4. The CDR3 is made up of 17 amino acids. The CDR3 protein is CASSPLAGGSSYNEQFF. DNA for the CDR3: TGTGCCAGCAGTCCACTAGCGGGAGGGAGCTCCTACAATGAGCAGTTCTTC.

This clonotype was counted ten times or more. The chain couples TRBV27 to TRBJ1-1; the match to TRBD1 covers 7 bases. The CDR3 spans 15 residues. J lost 2 bases, V lost 4 bases, and 7 bases had no gene match. Germline V gene sequence: CDR1 MNHEY, CDR2 SMNVEV (reference sequence). The CDR3 protein is CASSSPRQGNTEAFF. For the CDR3, the DNA is TGTGCCAGCAGTTCGCCACGACAGGGTAACACTGAAGCTTTCTTT.

At least ten counts were recorded for this clonotype. The rearrangement links TRBV7-6 to TRBJ2-5; D call uncertain. V lost 1 base and J lost 6, with 12 bases in between. Per germline, CDR1 SGHVS and CDR2 FNYEAQ. The CDR3 totals 14 residues. The CDR3 nucleotides are TGTGCCAGCAGCTTAGGACCCGTCCGGCAGACCCAGTACTTC. This sequence encodes CASSLGPVRQTQYF.

Notes on this clonotype: A read error may explain this, as a much larger clone is one base away. The V gene is TRBV9, the J gene TRBJ1-2; D is uncertain. Germline CDR1 reads SGDLS; CDR2 reads YYNGEE. CDR3 length: 15 amino acids. CDR3 protein: CASSVAPTDAYVYTF. DNA of the CDR3: TGTGCCAGCAGCGTAGCTCCCACCGATGCCTATGTCTACACCTTC.

Ten or more counts support this clonotype. The rearrangement links TRBV19 to TRBJ2-7; perhaps TRBD2 as D (6 bases). Germline V gene data show CDR1 as LNHDA and CDR2 as SQIVND (reference sequence). V shed 5 bases and J shed 4 bases, with 18 bases lying between them. This CDR3 comprises 15 residues. The CDR3 reads CASSLAAGSGYEQYF. DNA of the CDR3: TGTGCCAGTAGTCTCGCGGCGGGTAGCGGTTACGAGCAGTACTTC.

This clonotype showed up many times. This rearrangement joins TRBV6-2 or TRBV6-3 to TRBJ1-1; perhaps TRBD1 as D (5 bases). The V gene's germline CDR1 is MNHEY and CDR2 SVGEGT. The CDR3 contains 14 residues. Trimming cost V 7 bases and J 4 bases, with 16 bases left between them. CDR3 nucleotides: TGTGCCAGCAATGCCCTGGGGGGGGGCACTGAAGCTTTCTTT. It translates to CASNALGGGTEAFF.

In its sample, this clonotype was seen many times. This chain links TRBV20-1 with TRBJ2-1, with 8 bases aligning to TRBD2. Germline trimming cut 0 bases from V and 3 bases from J; bases unmatched to any gene: 1. Germline V CDR1 and CDR2: DFQATT, SNEGSKA (reference sequence). The CDR3 sequence is 14 residues long. CDR3 bases: TGCAGTGCTAGAGAAGCGGGAGACTACAATGAGCAGTTCTTC. This gives the protein CSAREAGDYNEQFF.

A note on this clonotype: The junction shows a germline mismatch at one end, possibly a read error. The chain combines TRBV11-2 with TRBJ2-2, with a possible D match to TRBD2 (6 bases). This CDR3 contains 16 residues. Germline lookup yields CDR1 SGHAT and CDR2 FQNNGV. CDR3 loop: CASSPEGLVNAGELFF. CDR3 coding DNA: TGTGCCAGCAGCCCCGAGGGACTGGTGAACGCCGGGGAGCTGTTTTTT.

This clonotype came up many times. The V and J genes are TRBV12-3 or TRBV12-4 and TRBJ2-4; D not certain. The V gene lost 2 bases and the J gene lost 1 base, with 9 bases spanning the gap. This CDR3 has 15 amino acids. CDR3 region: CASSLTAAAKNIQYF. The CDR3 nucleotides are TGTGCCAGCAGTTTAACAGCTGCTGCCAAAAACATTCAGTACTTC.

V gene TRBV20-1 combines with J gene TRBJ2-1; 13 bases are shared with TRBD2. CDR1 is DFQATT, CDR2 SNEGSKA, per germline (reference sequence). The V gene end was trimmed by 6 bases and the J gene end by 3 bases; junction bases not matched to a gene: 14. The CDR3 loop spans 18 amino acids. The CDR3 sequence is CSAPGRTSGSRGYNEQFF. CDR3 DNA: TGCAGTGCCCCCGGGAGGACTAGCGGGAGTAGAGGCTACAATGAGCAGTTCTTC.

This clonotype was recorded a few times. The V and J genes are TRBV12-3 or TRBV12-4 and TRBJ2-3; 7 bases are a match to TRBD1. V lost 4 bases to trimming and J lost 6 bases; unmatched junction nucleotides: 1. The CDR3 is 12 amino acids. CDR3 region: CASSWGQDTQYF. The CDR3 nucleotides read TGTGCCAGCAGTTGGGGACAGGATACGCAGTATTTT.

This clonotype has a count of ten or more. V usage is TRBV20-1 and J usage is TRBJ1-5, with no clear D. With 1 base removed from V and 5 bases from J, the gap between germline ends came to 9 bases. Germline-derived CDR1 and CDR2 are DFQATT and SNEGSKA (reference sequence). The CDR3 loop spans 13 amino acids. CDR3 protein: CSARGREDQPQHF. The CDR3 bases are TGCAGTGCTAGAGGAAGGGAGGATCAGCCCCAGCATTTT.

V is TRBV23-1 and J is TRBJ2-1; D is unresolved. TRBV23-1 belongs to the ORF category, with a function that is uncertain. This CDR3 is 15 amino acids long. The germline V and J ends were trimmed by 6 bases and 6 bases, with 18 bases remaining between them. DNA for the CDR3: TGCGCCAGCAGACCGGACGGCTTGGTTGGCAATGAGCAGTTCTTC. Residues: CASRPDGLVGNEQFF.

The sample holds many counts of this clonotype. V gene TRBV24-1 combines with J gene TRBJ2-3; weak D call: TRBD1 (6 bases). The V gene lost 4 bases and the J gene lost 4 bases, with 14 bases spanning the gap. Per germline, CDR1 KGHDR and CDR2 SFDVKD. The CDR3 has 15 residues. The chain's CDR3 is CATSDPSHRADTQYF. DNA of the CDR3: TGTGCCACCAGTGACCCTAGCCACAGGGCAGATACGCAGTATTTT.

With respect to this clonotype: A much larger clone is a single base away; this may be a read error. The gene calls are TRBV11-3 and TRBJ1-1; possibly TRBD1 for D (6 bases). The CDR3 length is 15 residues. CDR1 is SGHNT and CDR2 is YENEEA in the germline V gene. The CDR3 sequence: CDSSLRGPQNTEAFF. The DNA for the CDR3 is TGTGACAGCAGCTTACGGGGGCCACAGAACACTGAAGCTTTCTTT.

This clonotype occurred many times. J is TRBJ2-1 and V is TRBV5-1, with D perhaps being TRBD1 or TRBD2 (5 bases each). The CDR3 totals 15 residues. Germline CDR1 and CDR2: SGHRS and YFSETQ. V lost 4 bases and J lost 0, with 11 bases in between. The CDR3 protein is CASSGRDASYNEQFF. CDR3 coding DNA: TGCGCCAGCAGCGGTCGGGACGCCTCCTACAATGAGCAGTTCTTC.

In its sample, this clonotype was seen many times. CDR3 bases: TGTGCCAGCAGGGAGACGGGGAGGAGGACTGAAGCTTTCTTT. This codes for CASRETGRRTEAFF. The rearrangement uses TRBV25-1 and TRBJ1-1; D is uncertain. Trimming stripped 6 bases from V and 5 bases from J, with 16 bases between. The germline V gene encodes CDR1 MGHDK and CDR2 SYGVNS. This CDR3 contains 14 residues.